One and the same sample provided the 31 T cell receptor beta chains below, sequenced in a study of pediatric ulcerative colitis. During colonoscopy, one to two rectal pinch biopsies were collected. Clones were sequenced by immunoSEQ multiplex PCR, and TCRdb holds only the in-frame ones, with some missing. This repertoire shows tens of thousands of clones, roughly 70% found once; its top ten account for around 7.8%. The specimen was gut tissue. Every receptor here comes from a boy aged 5 to 17 with severe ulcerative colitis.

The chain recombines TRBV28 with TRBJ1-5; no reliable D call. The V gene's germline CDR1 is MDHEN and CDR2 SYDVKM. Trimming took 3 bases from V and 2 from J, leaving 14 bases between them. The CDR3 runs 16 residues. The CDR3 DNA follows: TGTGCCAGCAGTTTTGACCCCAGTTCAGGCAATCAGCCCCAGCATTTT. This codes for CASSFDPSSGNQPQHF.

This rearrangement joins TRBV5-1 to TRBJ1-4; D possibly corresponds to TRBD1 (6 bases). V was clipped by 3 bases and J by 7 bases, with 19 bases between them. The CDR3 loop spans 16 amino acids. Germline assignment: CDR1 SGHRS and CDR2 YFSETQ. The CDR3 is CASSWTQGMWGEKLFF. CDR3 DNA sequence: TGCGCCAGCAGCTGGACTCAGGGGATGTGGGGTGAAAAACTGTTTTTT. Filled out from reference TRBV5-1 and TRBJ1-4, the complete variable domain reads KAGVTQTPRYLIKTRGQQVTLSCSPISGHRSVSWYQQTPGQGLQFLFEYFSETQRNKGNFPGRFSGRQFSNSRSEMNVSTLELGDSALYLCASSWTQGMWGEKLFFGSGTQLSVL.

The V gene is TRBV6-5, the J gene TRBJ1-4, with a weak D call TRBD1 (5 bases). V gave up 7 bases and J gave up 0 bases, with 12 bases separating them. Germline CDR1 is MNHEY and CDR2 is SVGAGI. The CDR3 totals 15 residues. CDR3 residues: CASTPRAATNEKLFF. DNA for the CDR3: TGTGCCAGCACACCCAGGGCCGCAACTAATGAAAAACTGTTTTTT.

The rearrangement uses TRBV19 and TRBJ1-1; TRBD1 agrees at 7 bases. With V trimmed by 6 bases and J by 3 bases, 7 bases remained unmatched. The CDR3 spans 14 residues. The germline V gene has CDR1 LNHDA and CDR2 SQIVND (reference sequence). The CDR3 sequence: CASRPGQVDTEAFF. As DNA, the CDR3 is TGTGCCAGTAGGCCTGGACAGGTTGACACTGAAGCTTTCTTT. Using reference TRBV19 and TRBJ1-1 for the parts outside the CDR3, the full variable domain is DGGITQSPKYLFRKEGQNVTLSCEQNLNHDAMYWYRQDPGQGLRLIYYSQIVNDFQKGDIAEGYSVSREKKESFPLTVTSAQKNPTAFYLCASRPGQVDTEAFFGQGTRLTVV.

Only one count was recorded for this clone. The chain carries TRBV5-4 and TRBJ1-2; 11 positions agree with TRBD1. V dropped 2 bases and J dropped 6; count of bases not matched to a gene: 12. The V gene's germline CDR1 is SGHNT and CDR2 YYREEE (reference sequence). This CDR3 contains 17 residues. CDR3: CASSFWTGGSLLHGYTF. The CDR3 DNA follows: TGTGCCAGCAGCTTTTGGACAGGGGGCTCACTGCTCCATGGCTACACCTTC.

This clone was recorded a few times. V usage is TRBV28 and J usage is TRBJ1-5, with D possibly TRBD1 on 6 matching bases. V dropped 6 bases and J dropped 7 bases, with 22 bases sitting between them. The germline V gene has CDR1 MDHEN and CDR2 SYDVKM. The CDR3 contains 16 residues. The CDR3 loop reads CASSYGGQGWVQPQHF. DNA for the CDR3: TGTGCCAGCAGCTACGGGGGGCAGGGGTGGGTCCAGCCCCAGCATTTT.

V and J are TRBV20-1 and TRBJ1-4; TRBD1 might be the D (6 bases). In germline, CDR1 is DFQATT, CDR2 SNEGSKA (reference sequence). The CDR3 runs 11 residues. V was shortened by 5 bases and J by 13 bases, with 14 bases between the two germline ends. The CDR3 loop reads CSAGKAGVLFF. The CDR3 nucleotides read TGCAGTGCTGGAAAGGCAGGGGTACTGTTTTTT.

The chain carries TRBV19 and TRBJ1-1; 7 bases line up with TRBD1. V was clipped by 10 bases and J by 10 bases; unmatched bases: 15. The CDR3 runs to 13 residues. CDR1 and CDR2 from the germline V gene are LNHDA and SQIVND (reference sequence). This chain's CDR3 is CATQKTGEFGAFF. CDR3 nucleotide sequence: TGTGCCACCCAAAAAACAGGGGAATTCGGAGCTTTCTTT. The variable domain in full, with the rest retrieved from reference TRBV19 and TRBJ1-1, is DGGITQSPKYLFRKEGQNVTLSCEQNLNHDAMYWYRQDPGQGLRLIYYSQIVNDFQKGDIAEGYSVSREKKESFPLTVTSAQKNPTAFYLCATQKTGEFGAFFGQGTRLTVV.

V gene TRBV21-1 combines with J gene TRBJ2-7; the table's D call of TRBD2 was not tested on the DNA. TRBV21-1 is labeled a pseudogene. The CDR3 spans 15 residues. Here the CDR3 DNA reads TGTGCCAGCAACACCCGATGTCGTGGACTTTGCGAGCAGTACTTC. Encoded protein: CASNTRCRGLCEQYF.

The chain has TRBV14 and TRBJ2-7; 9 bases agree with TRBD2. This CDR3 has 15 residues. Per germline, CDR1 SGHDN and CDR2 FVKESK. V trimming: 5 bases; J trimming: 2 bases; junction bases outside the gene matches: 7. Here the CDR3 DNA reads TGTGCCAGCAGCACACCTGGACTAGCGCCCTACGAGCAGTACTTC. It specifies CASSTPGLAPYEQYF.

In this sample, this clone turned up a few times. The chain employs TRBV5-1 and TRBJ1-1; D is unclear. Per germline, CDR1 SGHRS and CDR2 YFSETQ. Deletions cut 0 bases from V and 6 bases from J, with 12 bases between. CDR3 length: 14 residues. The CDR3 region has the DNA TGCGCCAGCAGCTTGGGGGCGGGTTGGGCTGAAGCTTTCTTT. It is translated as CASSLGAGWAEAFF.

The gene calls are TRBV5-1 and TRBJ2-7; 10 nucleotides match TRBD1. CDR1 is SGHRS, CDR2 YFSETQ, per germline. This CDR3 has 14 residues. V lost 3 bases and J lost 2; bases outside the gene matches: 2. The CDR3 sequence: CASSSGQGAYEQYF. For the CDR3, the DNA is TGCGCCAGCAGCTCAGGACAGGGGGCCTACGAGCAGTACTTC.

The chain recombines TRBV7-8 with TRBJ2-2; 8 nucleotides line up with TRBD2. Germline assignment: CDR1 SGHVS and CDR2 FQNEAQ. V was clipped by 5 bases and J by 1 base; unmatched bases: 9. The CDR3 covers 17 residues. The CDR3 DNA follows: TGTGCCAGCAGCCCCCGGGGGGGCAGGGTGAACACCGGGGAGCTGTTTTTT. It specifies CASSPRGGRVNTGELFF.

This clone was observed a handful of times. This chain links TRBV4-1 with TRBJ2-5; weak D call: TRBD1 (5 bases). Trimming pared 4 bases from V and 1 base from J, leaving 13 bases between. The CDR3 runs 15 residues. Germline V lookup: CDR1 MGHRA, CDR2 YSYEKL. The CDR3 bases are TGCGCCAGCAGCCCCGACAGCCTGTCCCAAGAGACCCAGTACTTC. Translating it yields CASSPDSLSQETQYF.

This chain links TRBV12-5 with TRBJ1-3; 7 nucleotides align to TRBD1. V was clipped by 5 bases and J by 2 bases; unmatched bases: 15. There are 18 residues in the CDR3. Germline CDR1 and CDR2: LGHNT and FRNRAP. CDR3 nucleotide sequence: TGTGCTAGTGGTCCGAGCGACAGGGCGGACTGGGCTGGAAACACCATATATTTT. It yields the protein CASGPSDRADWAGNTIYF. The full variable domain, with the rest looked up from reference TRBV12-5 and TRBJ1-3, is DARVTQTPRHKVTEMGQEVTMRCQPILGHNTVFWYRQTMMQGLELLAYFRNRAPLDDSGMPKDRFSAEMPDATLATLKIQPSEPRDSAVYFCASGPSDRADWAGNTIYFGEGSWLTVV.

This clone was counted once. This chain links TRBV29-1 with TRBJ1-2, with 8 bases identical to TRBD1. The V segment lost 7 bases and the J segment 4 bases; nucleotides outside the gene matches: 8. The germline V gene encodes CDR1 SQVTM and CDR2 ANQGSEA. The CDR3 sequence is 13 residues long. As DNA, the CDR3 is TGCAGCGCAAAGACAGGGGATCGCTATGGCTACACCTTC. It is translated as CSAKTGDRYGYTF.

The V gene is TRBV28, the J gene TRBJ1-1; 7 nucleotides match TRBD1. V shed 2 bases, J shed 5 bases, and the junction held 5 bases outside the gene matches. The germline V gene has CDR1 MDHEN and CDR2 SYDVKM. The CDR3 covers 14 residues. CDR3 DNA sequence: TGTGCCAGCAGTTTAACGACAGGGAATACTGAAGCTTTCTTT. The encoded protein is CASSLTTGNTEAFF.

The V gene is TRBV6-6, the J gene TRBJ1-1; TRBD1 might be the D (5 bases). The germline V gene has CDR1 MNHNY and CDR2 SVGAGI (reference sequence). The CDR3 has 12 residues. The V and J ends lost 4 bases and 3 bases respectively, with 6 bases between them. The CDR3 nucleotides read TGTGCCAGCAGTTTAGGGGACACTGAAGCTTTCTTT. Translation gives CASSLGDTEAFF.

This clone was recorded a few times. V and J are TRBV7-3 and TRBJ2-1; D might be TRBD1 or TRBD2, each matching 5 bases. Trimming removed 2 bases from V and 0 bases from J, with 11 bases in between. Germline values: CDR1 SGHTA, CDR2 FQGTGA. The CDR3 length is 16 residues. The CDR3, as DNA: TGTGCCAGCAGCTTAGGTCCAGGGAGCTCCTACAATGAGCAGTTCTTC. Its protein product is CASSLGPGSSYNEQFF.

This clone occurred a few times. The chain uses TRBV6-5 and TRBJ2-7; D ambiguous. Trimming left V 2 bases short and J 0 bases short, with 8 bases between. CDR1 and CDR2 from the germline V gene are MNHEY and SVGAGI. The CDR3 sequence is 14 residues long. The CDR3 region is CASSYSRVSYEQYF. The CDR3 DNA is TGTGCCAGCAGTTACAGCAGAGTCTCCTACGAGCAGTACTTC.

The DNA for the CDR3 is TGTGCCAGTAGTACAGGGAGCTCCTACGAGCAGTACTTC. Amino acids: CASSTGSSYEQYF. The gene calls are TRBV19 and TRBJ2-7, with D possibly called TRBD1 or TRBD2 (5 bases each). This CDR3 has 13 residues. V lost 4 bases, J lost 0 bases, and 7 bases lay in between. Germline V gene sequence: CDR1 LNHDA, CDR2 SQIVND (reference sequence).

The chain combines TRBV2 with TRBJ2-3; 9 positions agree with TRBD2. V was pared by 7 bases and J by 0 bases, with 5 bases of the junction left unmatched. CDR3 size: 15 residues. Germline CDR1 and CDR2: SNHLY and FYNNEI. The chain's CDR3 is CASNAGGPSTDTQYF. The CDR3 nucleotides read TGTGCCAGCAATGCGGGGGGGCCCAGCACAGATACGCAGTATTTT.

The chain recombines TRBV6-1 with TRBJ1-5; a possible D gene is TRBD1 (6 bases). From germline, CDR1 is MNHNS and CDR2 SASEGT. The V and J ends lost 3 bases and 5 bases respectively, with 14 bases between them. The length of the CDR3 is 15 residues. The CDR3 sequence is CASSDLMGADQPQHF. CDR3 coding DNA: TGTGCCAGCAGTGATTTGATGGGGGCGGATCAGCCCCAGCATTTT.

The chain combines TRBV11-3 with TRBJ2-3; D perhaps matches TRBD1 (5 bases). The germline gives CDR1 SGHNT, CDR2 YENEEA. The V and J ends lost 5 bases and 6 bases respectively, with 9 bases between them. The CDR3 runs to 12 residues. CDR3 amino acids: CASSRAGDTQYF. The CDR3 DNA follows: TGTGCCAGCAGCCGAGCAGGGGATACGCAGTATTTT.

V gene TRBV30 combines with J gene TRBJ1-1; 7 nucleotides align to TRBD1. Unmatched junction bases numbered 30, after V lost 1 base and J lost 7 bases. Germline loops: CDR1 GTSNPN, CDR2 SVGIG (reference sequence). This CDR3 comprises 21 residues. In DNA, the CDR3 is TGTGCCTGGAGTGGCGGAAACAGGGGTAATAATTTTCGGTTGGGGGGACGTGAAGCTTTCTTT. Protein sequence: CAWSGGNRGNNFRLGGREAFF.

This chain joins TRBV2 and TRBJ2-5; the match to TRBD2 covers 7 bases. The germline V gene encodes CDR1 SNHLY and CDR2 FYNNEI. The V and J ends lost 4 bases and 1 base, in that order; junction bases with no gene match: 6. This CDR3 has 15 amino acids. CDR3 sequence: CASSGAGEIQETQYF. CDR3 nucleotides: TGTGCCAGCAGTGGGGCGGGGGAGATCCAAGAGACCCAGTACTTC.

The chain has TRBV13 and TRBJ1-4; 7 bases map to TRBD1. The CDR3 runs 14 residues. Per germline, CDR1 PRHDT and CDR2 FYEKMQ (reference sequence). Trimming took 6 bases from V and 6 from J; bases not matched to a gene: 7. The CDR3 region is CASSKQGRDEKLFF. The CDR3 DNA follows: TGTGCCAGCAGTAAACAGGGGCGGGATGAAAAACTGTTTTTT.

This chain joins TRBV7-9 and TRBJ1-1, with no clear D. The CDR3 has 11 amino acids. V was cut by 3 bases and J by 3 bases, with 2 bases left in between. Germline values: CDR1 SEHNR, CDR2 FQNEAQ (reference sequence). CDR3 sequence reads: CASSFHTEAFF. The CDR3 DNA follows: TGTGCCAGCAGCTTTCACACTGAAGCTTTCTTT.

This clone was observed a handful of times. CDR3 DNA sequence: TGTGCCAGCAGAACCGGGACAGTGCACTATGGCTACACCTTC. Its translation is CASRTGTVHYGYTF. V is TRBV28 and J is TRBJ1-2; 7 bases map to TRBD1. From germline, CDR1 is MDHEN and CDR2 SYDVKM. The CDR3 runs 14 residues. V was pared by 6 bases and J by 3 bases, with 7 bases of the junction left unmatched.

This clone showed up just once. The rearrangement uses TRBV7-9 and TRBJ2-3; either TRBD1 or TRBD2 may fit D (5 bases each). The CDR3 is 12 amino acids. The germline CDR1 and CDR2 sequences are SEHNR and FQNEAQ (reference sequence). Trimming removed 2 bases from V and 9 bases from J, with 9 bases in between. The CDR3, as DNA: TGTGCCAGCAGCTTAAATGAGGGGACGCAGTATTTT. Its translation: CASSLNEGTQYF.

The V and J genes are TRBV5-1 and TRBJ2-1, with 7 bases identical to TRBD1. Unmatched junction bases numbered 3, after V lost 1 base and J lost 8 bases. Germline-derived CDR1 and CDR2 are SGHRS and YFSETQ. The CDR3 runs 13 residues. The CDR3 reads CASSLTGADEQFF. CDR3 nucleotides: TGCGCCAGCAGCTTGACAGGGGCCGATGAGCAGTTCTTC. The variable domain in full, with the rest retrieved from reference TRBV5-1 and TRBJ2-1, is KAGVTQTPRYLIKTRGQQVTLSCSPISGHRSVSWYQQTPGQGLQFLFEYFSETQRNKGNFPGRFSGRQFSNSRSEMNVSTLELGDSALYLCASSLTGADEQFFGPGTRLTVL.